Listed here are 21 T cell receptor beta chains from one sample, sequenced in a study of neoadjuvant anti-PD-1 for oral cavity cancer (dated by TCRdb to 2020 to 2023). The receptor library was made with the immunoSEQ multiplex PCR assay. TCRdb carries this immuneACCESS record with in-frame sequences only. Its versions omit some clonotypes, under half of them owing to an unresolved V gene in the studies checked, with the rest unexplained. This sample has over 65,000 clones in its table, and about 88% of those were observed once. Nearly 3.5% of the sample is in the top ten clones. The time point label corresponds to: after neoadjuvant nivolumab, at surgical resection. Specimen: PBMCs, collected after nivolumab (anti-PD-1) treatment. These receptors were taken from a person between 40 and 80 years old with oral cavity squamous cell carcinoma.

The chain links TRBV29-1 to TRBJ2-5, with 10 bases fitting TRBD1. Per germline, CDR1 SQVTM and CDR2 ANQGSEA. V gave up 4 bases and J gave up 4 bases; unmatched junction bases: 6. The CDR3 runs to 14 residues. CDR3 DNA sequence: TGCAGCGTTGTCCGGGACAGGGGAGGAGAGACCCAGTACTTC. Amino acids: CSVVRDRGGETQYF.

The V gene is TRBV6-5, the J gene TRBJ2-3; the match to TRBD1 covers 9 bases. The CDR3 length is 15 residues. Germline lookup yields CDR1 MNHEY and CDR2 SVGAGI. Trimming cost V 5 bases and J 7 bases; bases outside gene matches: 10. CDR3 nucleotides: TGTGCCAGCAGTCGTTGGACAGGGGAAGCGAATACGCAGTATTTT. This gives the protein CASSRWTGEANTQYF.

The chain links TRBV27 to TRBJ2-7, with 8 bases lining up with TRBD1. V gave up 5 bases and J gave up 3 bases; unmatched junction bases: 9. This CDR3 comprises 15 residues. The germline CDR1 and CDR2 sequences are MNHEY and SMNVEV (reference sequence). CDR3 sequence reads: CASSRNGQGIYEQYF. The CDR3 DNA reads TGTGCCAGCAGTCGTAATGGACAGGGTATCTACGAGCAGTACTTC.

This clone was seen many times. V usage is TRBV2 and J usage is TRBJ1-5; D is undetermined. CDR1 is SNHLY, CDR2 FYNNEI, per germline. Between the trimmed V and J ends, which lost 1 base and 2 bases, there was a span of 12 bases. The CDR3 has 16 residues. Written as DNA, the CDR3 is TGTGCCAGCAGTGAAGAGTCATATGGGGGCAATCAGCCCCAGCATTTT. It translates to CASSEESYGGNQPQHF.

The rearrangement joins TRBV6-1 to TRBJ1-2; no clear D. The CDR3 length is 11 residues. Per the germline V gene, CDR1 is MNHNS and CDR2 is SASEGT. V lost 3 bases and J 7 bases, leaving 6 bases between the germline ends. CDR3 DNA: TGTGCCAGCAGTGAGATCGGTGGCTACACCTTC. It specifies CASSEIGGYTF.

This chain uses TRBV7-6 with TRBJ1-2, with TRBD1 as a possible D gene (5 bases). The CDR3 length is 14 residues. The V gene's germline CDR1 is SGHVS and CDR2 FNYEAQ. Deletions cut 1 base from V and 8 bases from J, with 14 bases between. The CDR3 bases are TGTGCCAGCAGCTTAGGACCTCGCGGGGGGGGCTACACCTTC. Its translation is CASSLGPRGGGYTF.

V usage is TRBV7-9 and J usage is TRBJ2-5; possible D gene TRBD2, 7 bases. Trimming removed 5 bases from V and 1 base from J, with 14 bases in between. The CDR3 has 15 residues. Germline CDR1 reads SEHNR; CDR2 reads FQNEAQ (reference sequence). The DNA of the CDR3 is TGTGCCAGCAGCAGGGGGGGTTTCGGCCAAGAGACCCAGTACTTC. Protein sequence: CASSRGGFGQETQYF.

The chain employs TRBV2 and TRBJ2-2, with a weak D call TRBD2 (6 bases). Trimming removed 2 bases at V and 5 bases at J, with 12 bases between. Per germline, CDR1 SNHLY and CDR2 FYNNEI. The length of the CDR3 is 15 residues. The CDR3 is CASSERGSDTGELFF. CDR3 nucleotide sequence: TGTGCCAGCAGTGAACGGGGGAGCGATACCGGGGAGCTGTTTTTT.

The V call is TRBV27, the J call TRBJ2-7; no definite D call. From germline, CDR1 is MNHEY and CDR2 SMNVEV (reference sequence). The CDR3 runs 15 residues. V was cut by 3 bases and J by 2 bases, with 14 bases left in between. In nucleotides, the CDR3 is TGTGCCAGCAGTTTCCGGTCTTCAGAAGCCTACGAGCAGTACTTC. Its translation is CASSFRSSEAYEQYF.

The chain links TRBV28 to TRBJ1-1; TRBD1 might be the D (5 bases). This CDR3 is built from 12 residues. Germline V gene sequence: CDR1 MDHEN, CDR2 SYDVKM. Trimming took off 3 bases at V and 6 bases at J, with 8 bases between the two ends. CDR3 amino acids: CASSFDSPEAFF. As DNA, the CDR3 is TGTGCCAGCAGTTTCGACAGCCCTGAAGCTTTCTTT.

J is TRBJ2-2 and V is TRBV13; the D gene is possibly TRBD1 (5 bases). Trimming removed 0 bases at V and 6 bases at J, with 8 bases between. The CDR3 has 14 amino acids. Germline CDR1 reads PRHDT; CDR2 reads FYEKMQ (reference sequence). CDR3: CASSLGDTSGELFF. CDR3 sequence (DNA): TGTGCCAGCAGCTTAGGGGACACGTCCGGGGAGCTGTTTTTT.

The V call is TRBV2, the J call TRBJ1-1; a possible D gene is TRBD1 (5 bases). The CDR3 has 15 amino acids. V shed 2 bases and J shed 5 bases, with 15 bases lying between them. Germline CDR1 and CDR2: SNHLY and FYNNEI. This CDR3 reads CASSERGRAWTEAFF. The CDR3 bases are TGTGCCAGCAGTGAACGAGGCAGGGCGTGGACTGAAGCTTTCTTT. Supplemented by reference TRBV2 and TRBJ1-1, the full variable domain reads EPEVTQTPSHQVTQMGQEVILRCVPISNHLYFYWYRQILGQKVEFLVSFYNNEISEKSEIFDDQFSVERPDGSNFTLKIRSTKLEDSAMYFCASSERGRAWTEAFFGQGTRLTVV.

The CDR3 region has the DNA TGTGCCAGCAGCCCCGGGACGTTACCCTACGAGCAGTACTTC. It translates to CASSPGTLPYEQYF. The chain employs TRBV28 and TRBJ2-7, with D perhaps matching TRBD1 or TRBD2 (5 bases each). CDR3 size: 14 residues. The germline V gene has CDR1 MDHEN and CDR2 SYDVKM. The V end was cut by 6 bases, the J end by 2 bases, with 14 bases between.

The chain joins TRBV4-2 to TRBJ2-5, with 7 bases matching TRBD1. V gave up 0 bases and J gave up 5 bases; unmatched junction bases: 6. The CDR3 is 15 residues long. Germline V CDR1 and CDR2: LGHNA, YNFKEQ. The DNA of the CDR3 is TGTGCCAGCAGCCAAGATCAGGGGGACGGGGAGACCCAGTACTTC. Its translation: CASSQDQGDGETQYF.

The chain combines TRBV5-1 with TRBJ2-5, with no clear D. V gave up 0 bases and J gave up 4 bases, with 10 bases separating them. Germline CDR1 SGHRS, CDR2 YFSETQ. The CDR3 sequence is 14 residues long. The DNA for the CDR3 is TGCGCCAGCAGCTTGGATCGGCCCCCAGAGACCCAGTACTTC. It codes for CASSLDRPPETQYF. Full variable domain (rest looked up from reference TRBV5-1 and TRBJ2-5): KAGVTQTPRYLIKTRGQQVTLSCSPISGHRSVSWYQQTPGQGLQFLFEYFSETQRNKGNFPGRFSGRQFSNSRSEMNVSTLELGDSALYLCASSLDRPPETQYFGPGTRLLVL.

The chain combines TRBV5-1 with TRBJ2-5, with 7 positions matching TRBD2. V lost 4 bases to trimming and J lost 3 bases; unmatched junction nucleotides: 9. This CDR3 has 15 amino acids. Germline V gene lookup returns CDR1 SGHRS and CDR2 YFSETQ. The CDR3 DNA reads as TGCGCCAGCAGCGCACAAAGCGGGACGGAAGAGACCCAGTACTTC. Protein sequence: CASSAQSGTEETQYF.

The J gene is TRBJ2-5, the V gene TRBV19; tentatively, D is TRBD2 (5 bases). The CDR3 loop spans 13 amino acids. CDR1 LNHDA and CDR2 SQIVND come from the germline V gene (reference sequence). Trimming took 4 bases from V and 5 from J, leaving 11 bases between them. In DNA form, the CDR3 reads TGTGCCAGTAGTAGAGGGTCTTGGGAGACCCAGTACTTC. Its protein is CASSRGSWETQYF.

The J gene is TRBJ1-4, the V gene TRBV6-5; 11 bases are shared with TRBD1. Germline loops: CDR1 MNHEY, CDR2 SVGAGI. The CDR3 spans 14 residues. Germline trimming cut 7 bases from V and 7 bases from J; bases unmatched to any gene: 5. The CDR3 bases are TGTGCCAGCAAGGGTGGGACAGGGGGTGAAAAACTGTTTTTT. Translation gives CASKGGTGGEKLFF.

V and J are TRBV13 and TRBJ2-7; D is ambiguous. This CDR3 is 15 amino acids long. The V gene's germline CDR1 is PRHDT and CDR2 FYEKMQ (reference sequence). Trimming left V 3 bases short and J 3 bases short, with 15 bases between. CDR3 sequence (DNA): TGTGCCAGCAGCTTGGGCAGACGATCCTTCTACGAGCAGTACTTC. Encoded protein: CASSLGRRSFYEQYF.

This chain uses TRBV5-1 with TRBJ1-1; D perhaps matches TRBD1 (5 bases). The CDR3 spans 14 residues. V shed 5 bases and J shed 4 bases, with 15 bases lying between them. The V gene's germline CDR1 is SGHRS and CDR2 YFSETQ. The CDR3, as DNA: TGCGCCAGCAGAAATTCAGGGTCGAGCACTGAAGCTTTCTTT. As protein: CASRNSGSSTEAFF.

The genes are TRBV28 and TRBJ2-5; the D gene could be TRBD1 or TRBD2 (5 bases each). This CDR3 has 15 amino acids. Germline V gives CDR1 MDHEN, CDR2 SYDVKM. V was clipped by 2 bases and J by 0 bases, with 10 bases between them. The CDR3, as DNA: TGTGCCAGCAGTTTACCCGGGGCCAACCAAGAGACCCAGTACTTC. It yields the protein CASSLPGANQETQYF.